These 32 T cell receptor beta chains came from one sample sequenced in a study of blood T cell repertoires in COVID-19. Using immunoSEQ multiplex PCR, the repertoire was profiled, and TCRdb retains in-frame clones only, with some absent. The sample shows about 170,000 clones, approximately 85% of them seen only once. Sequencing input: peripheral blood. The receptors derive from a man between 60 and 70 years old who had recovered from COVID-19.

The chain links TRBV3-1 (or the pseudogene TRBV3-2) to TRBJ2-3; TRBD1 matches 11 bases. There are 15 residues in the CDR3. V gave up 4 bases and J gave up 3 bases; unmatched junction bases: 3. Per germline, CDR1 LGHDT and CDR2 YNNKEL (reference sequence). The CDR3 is CASSPGQGGTDTQYF. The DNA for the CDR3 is TGTGCCAGCAGCCCGGGACAGGGGGGGACAGATACGCAGTATTTT.

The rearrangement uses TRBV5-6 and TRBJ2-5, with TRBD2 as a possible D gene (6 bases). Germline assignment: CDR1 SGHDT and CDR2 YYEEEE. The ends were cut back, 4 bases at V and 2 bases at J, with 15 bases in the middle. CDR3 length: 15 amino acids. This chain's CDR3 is CASSVNGGWQETQYF. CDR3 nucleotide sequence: TGTGCCAGCAGCGTGAACGGGGGTTGGCAAGAGACCCAGTACTTC.

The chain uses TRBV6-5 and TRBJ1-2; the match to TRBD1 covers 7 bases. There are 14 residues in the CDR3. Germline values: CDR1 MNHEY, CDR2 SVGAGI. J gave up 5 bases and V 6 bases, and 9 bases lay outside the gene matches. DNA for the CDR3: TGTGCCAGCAGGGGGACAGATCCCTCGTATGGCTACACCTTC. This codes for CASRGTDPSYGYTF.

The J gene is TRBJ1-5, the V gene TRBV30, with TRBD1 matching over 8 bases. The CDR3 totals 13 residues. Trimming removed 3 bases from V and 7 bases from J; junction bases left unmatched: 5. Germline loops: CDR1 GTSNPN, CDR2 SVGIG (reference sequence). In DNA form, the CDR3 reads TGTGCCTGGAGCCCAGGGGGCCAACAGCCCCAGCATTTT. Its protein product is CAWSPGGQQPQHF.

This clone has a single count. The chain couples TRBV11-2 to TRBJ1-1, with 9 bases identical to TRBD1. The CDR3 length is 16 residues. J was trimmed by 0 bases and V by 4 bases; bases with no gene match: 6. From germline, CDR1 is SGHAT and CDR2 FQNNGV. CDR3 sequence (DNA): TGTGCCAGCAGCTCTCGGACAGGGGCCTTGAACACTGAAGCTTTCTTT. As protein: CASSSRTGALNTEAFF. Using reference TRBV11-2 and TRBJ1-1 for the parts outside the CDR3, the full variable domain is EAGVAQSPRYKIIEKRQSVAFWCNPISGHATLYWYQQILGQGPKLLIQFQNNGVVDDSQLPKDRFSAERLKGVDSTLKIQPAKLEDSAVYLCASSSRTGALNTEAFFGQGTRLTVV.

The chain's CDR3 is CASSLSPTSYEQYF. The CDR3 DNA reads as TGTGCCAGCAGCCTCAGCCCCACTAGCTACGAGCAGTACTTC. V is TRBV7-2 and J is TRBJ2-7, with a possible D match to TRBD2 (5 bases). The CDR3 spans 14 residues. Germline loops: CDR1 SGHTA, CDR2 FQGNSA. V lost 5 bases and J lost 3, with 14 bases in between.

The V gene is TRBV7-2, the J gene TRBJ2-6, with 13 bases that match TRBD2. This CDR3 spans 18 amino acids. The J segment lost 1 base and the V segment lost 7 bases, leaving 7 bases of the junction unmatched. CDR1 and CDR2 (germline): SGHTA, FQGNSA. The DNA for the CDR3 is TGTGCCAGCACCACTACTAGCGGGGGGGCTTCTGGGGCCAACGTCCTGACTTTC. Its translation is CASTTTSGGASGANVLTF.

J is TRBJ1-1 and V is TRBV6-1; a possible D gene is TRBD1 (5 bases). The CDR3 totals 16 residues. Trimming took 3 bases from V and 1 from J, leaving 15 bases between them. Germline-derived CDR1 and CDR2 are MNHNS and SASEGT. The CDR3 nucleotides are TGTGCCAGCAGTGAGCTTTTGGTGGGGCCGAACACTGAAGCTTTCTTT. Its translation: CASSELLVGPNTEAFF.

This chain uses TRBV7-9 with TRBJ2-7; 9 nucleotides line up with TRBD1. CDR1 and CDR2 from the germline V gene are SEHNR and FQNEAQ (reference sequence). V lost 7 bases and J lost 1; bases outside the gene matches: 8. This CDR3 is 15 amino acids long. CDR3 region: CASTRDRDTSYEQYF. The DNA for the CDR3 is TGTGCCAGCACCCGGGACAGGGATACGTCCTACGAGCAGTACTTC.

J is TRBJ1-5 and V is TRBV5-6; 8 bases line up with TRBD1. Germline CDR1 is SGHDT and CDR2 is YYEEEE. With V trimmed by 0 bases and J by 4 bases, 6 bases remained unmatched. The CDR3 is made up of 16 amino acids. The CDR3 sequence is CASSLGTGRFNQPQHF. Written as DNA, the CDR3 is TGTGCCAGCAGCTTGGGGACAGGGAGGTTTAATCAGCCCCAGCATTTT.

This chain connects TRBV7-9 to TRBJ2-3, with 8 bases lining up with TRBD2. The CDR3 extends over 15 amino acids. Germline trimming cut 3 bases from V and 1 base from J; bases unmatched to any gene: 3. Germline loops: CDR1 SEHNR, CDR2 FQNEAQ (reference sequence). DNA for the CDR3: TGTGCCAGCAGCTTCCTTAGCGGGGGCACAGATACGCAGTATTTT. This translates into CASSFLSGGTDTQYF.

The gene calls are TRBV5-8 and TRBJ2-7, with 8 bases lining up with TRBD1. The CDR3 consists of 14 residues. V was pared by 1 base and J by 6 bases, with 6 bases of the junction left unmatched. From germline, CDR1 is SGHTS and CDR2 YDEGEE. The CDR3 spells CASSLNQGAAEQYF. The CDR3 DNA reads TGTGCCAGCAGCTTGAACCAGGGGGCCGCCGAGCAGTACTTC. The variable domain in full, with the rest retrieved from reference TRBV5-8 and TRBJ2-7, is EAGVTQSPTHLIKTRGQQATLRCSPISGHTSVYWYQQALGLGLQFLLWYDEGEERNRGNFPPRFSGRQFPNYSSELNVNALELEDSALYLCASSLNQGAAEQYFGPGTRLTVT.

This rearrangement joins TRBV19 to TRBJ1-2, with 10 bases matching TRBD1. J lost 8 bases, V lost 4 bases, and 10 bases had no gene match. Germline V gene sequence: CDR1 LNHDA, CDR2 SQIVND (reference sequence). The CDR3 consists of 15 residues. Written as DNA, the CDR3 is TGTGCCAGTAGTAGCCCGGGACAGGGGAATTGGGGCTACACCTTC. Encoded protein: CASSSPGQGNWGYTF.

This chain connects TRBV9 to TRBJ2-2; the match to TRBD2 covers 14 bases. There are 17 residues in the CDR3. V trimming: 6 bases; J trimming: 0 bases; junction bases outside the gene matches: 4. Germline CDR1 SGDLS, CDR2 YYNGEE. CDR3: CASIGGLAGANTGELFF. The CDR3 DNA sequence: TGTGCCAGCATCGGGGGACTAGCGGGGGCGAACACCGGGGAGCTGTTTTTT.

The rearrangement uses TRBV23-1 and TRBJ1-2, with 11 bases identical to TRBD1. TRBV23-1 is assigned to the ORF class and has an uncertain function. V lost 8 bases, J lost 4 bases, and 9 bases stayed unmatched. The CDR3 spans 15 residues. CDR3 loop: CASGKRGTGGYGYTF. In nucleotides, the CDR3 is TGCGCCAGCGGCAAACGAGGGACAGGGGGCTATGGCTACACCTTC.

This CDR3 reads CASSSLSNEQFF. CDR3 coding DNA: TGTGCCAGCAGTTCCCTCAGCAATGAGCAGTTCTTC. This chain connects TRBV12-3 or TRBV12-4 to TRBJ2-1; D call uncertain. CDR3 size: 12 residues. The germline V and J ends were trimmed by 4 bases and 6 bases, with 7 bases remaining between them.

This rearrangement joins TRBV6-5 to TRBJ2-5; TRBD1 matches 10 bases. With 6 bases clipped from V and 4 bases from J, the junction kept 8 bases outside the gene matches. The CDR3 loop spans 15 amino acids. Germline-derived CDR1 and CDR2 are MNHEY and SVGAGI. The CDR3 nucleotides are TGTGCCAGCAGGACCGACAGGGGGCCGGGAGAGACCCAGTACTTC. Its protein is CASRTDRGPGETQYF.

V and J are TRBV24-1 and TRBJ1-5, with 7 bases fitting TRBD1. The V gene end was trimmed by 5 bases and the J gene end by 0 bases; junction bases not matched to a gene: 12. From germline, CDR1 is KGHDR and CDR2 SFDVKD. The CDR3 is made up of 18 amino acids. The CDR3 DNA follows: TGTGCCACCAGTGCCCACCCGACAGGGATAGGTAGCAATCAGCCCCAGCATTTT. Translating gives CATSAHPTGIGSNQPQHF.

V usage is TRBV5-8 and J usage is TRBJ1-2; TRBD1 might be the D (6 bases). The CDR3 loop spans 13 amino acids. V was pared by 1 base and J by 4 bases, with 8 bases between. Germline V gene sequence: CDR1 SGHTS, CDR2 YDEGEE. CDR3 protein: CASSLTGIYGYTF. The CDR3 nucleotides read TGTGCCAGCAGCTTGACAGGGATCTATGGCTACACCTTC.

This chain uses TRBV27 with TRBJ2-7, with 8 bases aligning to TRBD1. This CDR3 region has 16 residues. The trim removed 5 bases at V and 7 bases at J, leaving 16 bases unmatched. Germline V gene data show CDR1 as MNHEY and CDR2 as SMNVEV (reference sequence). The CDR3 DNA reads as TGTGCCAGCAGTCCTCTCCGGGACAGGCTCCACGGAGAGCAGTACTTC. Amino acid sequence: CASSPLRDRLHGEQYF.

CDR3 sequence reads: CASRKRDRSSYNSPLHF. In nucleotides, the CDR3 is TGTGCCAGCCGAAAACGGGACAGAAGCTCCTATAATTCACCCCTCCACTTT. V is TRBV7-8 and J is TRBJ1-6, with TRBD1 matching 7 bases. The CDR3 extends over 17 amino acids. The germline V gene encodes CDR1 SGHVS and CDR2 FQNEAQ. The trim removed 8 bases at V and 0 bases at J, leaving 10 bases unmatched.

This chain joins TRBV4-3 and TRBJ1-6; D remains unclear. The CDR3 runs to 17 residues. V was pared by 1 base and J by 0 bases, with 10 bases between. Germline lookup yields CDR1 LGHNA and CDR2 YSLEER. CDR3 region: CASSQGAQSSYNSPLHF. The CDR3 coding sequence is TGCGCCAGCAGCCAAGGGGCCCAGAGCTCCTATAATTCACCCCTCCACTTT.

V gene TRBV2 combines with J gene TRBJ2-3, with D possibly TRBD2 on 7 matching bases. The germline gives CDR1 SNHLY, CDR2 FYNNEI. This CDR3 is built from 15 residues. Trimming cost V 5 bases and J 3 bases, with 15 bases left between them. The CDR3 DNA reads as TGTGCCAGCAGTTCCGCCGGGGGGCGAACAGATACGCAGTATTTT. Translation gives CASSSAGGRTDTQYF.

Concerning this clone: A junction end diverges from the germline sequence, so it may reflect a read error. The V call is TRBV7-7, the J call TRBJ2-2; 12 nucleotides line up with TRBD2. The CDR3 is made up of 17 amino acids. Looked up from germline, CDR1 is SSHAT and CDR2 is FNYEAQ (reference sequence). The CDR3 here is CASSLSPGLAGNGELFF. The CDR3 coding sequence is TGTGCTAGCAGCTTAAGCCCGGGACTAGCGGGTAACGGGGAGCTGTTTTTT.

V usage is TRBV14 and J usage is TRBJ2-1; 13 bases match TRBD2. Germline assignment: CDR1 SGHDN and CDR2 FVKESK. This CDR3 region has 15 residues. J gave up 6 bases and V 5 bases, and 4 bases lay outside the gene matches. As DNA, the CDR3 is TGTGCCAGCAGCAACGGACTAGCGGGGGTCAATGAGCAGTTCTTC. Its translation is CASSNGLAGVNEQFF.

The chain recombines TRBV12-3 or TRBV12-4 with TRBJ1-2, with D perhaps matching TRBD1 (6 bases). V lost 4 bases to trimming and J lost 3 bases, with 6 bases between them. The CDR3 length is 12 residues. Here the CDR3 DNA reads TGTGCCAGCAGTTCAGGGGACTATGGCTACACCTTC. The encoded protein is CASSSGDYGYTF.

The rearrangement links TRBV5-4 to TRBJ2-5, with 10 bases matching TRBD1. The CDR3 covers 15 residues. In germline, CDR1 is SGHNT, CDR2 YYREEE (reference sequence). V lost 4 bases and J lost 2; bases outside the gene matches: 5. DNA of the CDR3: TGTGCCAGCAGCCGGGACAGGGGACGGCAAGAGACCCAGTACTTC. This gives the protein CASSRDRGRQETQYF.

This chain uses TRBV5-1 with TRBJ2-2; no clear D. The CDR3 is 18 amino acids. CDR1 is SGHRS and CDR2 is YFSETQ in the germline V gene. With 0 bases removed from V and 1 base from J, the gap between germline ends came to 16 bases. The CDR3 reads CASSLDALRSGNTGELFF. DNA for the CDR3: TGCGCCAGCAGCTTGGATGCGTTGAGGAGTGGGAACACCGGGGAGCTGTTTTTT.

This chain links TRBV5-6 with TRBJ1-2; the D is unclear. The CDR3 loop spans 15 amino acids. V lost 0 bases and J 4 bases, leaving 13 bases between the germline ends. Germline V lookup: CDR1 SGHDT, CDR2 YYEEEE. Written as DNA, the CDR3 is TGTGCCAGCAGCTTGGCCCATGGCAGTTCCTATGGCTACACCTTC. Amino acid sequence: CASSLAHGSSYGYTF.

As DNA, the CDR3 is TGCGCCAGCAGCCAAGGAAGTTCGGGGGGTATGCAGCCCCAGCATTTT. As protein: CASSQGSSGGMQPQHF. The chain links TRBV4-1 to TRBJ1-5; D perhaps matches TRBD1 (5 bases). The germline CDR1 and CDR2 sequences are MGHRA and YSYEKL. This CDR3 is built from 16 residues. The ends were cut back, 1 base at V and 7 bases at J, with 17 bases in the middle.

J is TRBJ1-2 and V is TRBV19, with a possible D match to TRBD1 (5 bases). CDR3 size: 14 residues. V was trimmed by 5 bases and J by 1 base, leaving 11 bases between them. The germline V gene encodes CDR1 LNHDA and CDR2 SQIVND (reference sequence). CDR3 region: CASSHGGINYGYTF. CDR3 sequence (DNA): TGTGCCAGTAGTCACGGGGGGATTAACTATGGCTACACCTTC.

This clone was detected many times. CDR3 protein: CASSAPQGVEQYF. The CDR3 DNA sequence: TGTGCCAGCAGTGCACCACAGGGTGTCGAGCAGTACTTC. This rearrangement joins TRBV2 to TRBJ2-7; D is perhaps TRBD1 (6 bases). This CDR3 has 13 amino acids. With 4 bases removed from V and 6 bases from J, the gap between germline ends came to 13 bases. The germline V gene has CDR1 SNHLY and CDR2 FYNNEI. Using reference TRBV2 and TRBJ2-7 for the parts outside the CDR3, the full variable domain is EPEVTQTPSHQVTQMGQEVILRCVPISNHLYFYWYRQILGQKVEFLVSFYNNEISEKSEIFDDQFSVERPDGSNFTLKIRSTKLEDSAMYFCASSAPQGVEQYFGPGTRLTVT.